This TCR beta chain was sequenced for a study of blood T cell repertoires in COVID-19. Clones were sequenced by immunoSEQ multiplex PCR, and TCRdb holds only the in-frame ones, with some missing. The data contain 310,000 or so clones, 70% to 90% of them seen just once; the ten biggest clones take up over 6%. CDR3 length: 13 residues. This clonotype originated in a woman aged 40 to 49 who had recovered from COVID-19. The chain employs TRBV21-1 and TRBJ1-4; TRBD1, the table's D call, lacks a check against the DNA. TRBV21-1 is labeled a pseudogene. Sequences were obtained from PBMCs or T cells enriched from blood (not recorded which). The CDR3: CASVTARNEKLFF. The CDR3 DNA reads TGTGCCAGCGTGACAGCGAGGAATGAAAAACTGTTTTTT.